What follows describes a single T cell receptor beta chain. The sample has other DNA sequences that encode this CDR3 too. Trimming removed 1 base at V and 3 bases at J, with 10 bases between. In germline, CDR1 is SGHTA, CDR2 FQGNSA. The CDR3 consists of 14 residues. The method was immunoSEQ multiplex PCR; TCRdb's version includes in-frame clones alone and lacks a portion of them. This sample has 130,000 or so clones; about 76% occur once, and the top ten carry over 15%. This entry belongs to a study of blood T cell repertoires in COVID-19. Study information: T cells, B-cell-depleted T cells, or PBMCs provided the cDNA or gDNA that served as material.

The J gene is TRBJ2-7, the V gene TRBV7-2; possibly TRBD2 for D (7 bases). The TCR sequence derives from a man at least 80 years old with acute or convalescent COVID-19. Sample: peripheral blood. CDR3 sequence reads: CASSLGGGIYEQYF. In DNA, the CDR3 is TGTGCCAGCAGCTTAGGGGGGGGCATCTACGAGCAGTACTTC.